There are a few counts of the clone carrying this T cell receptor beta chain. The antigen is undetermined. The junction does not match germline at one end; this may be a read error. The data are from a study of T cells after yellow fever vaccination. For the study at large: It was SMART-Seq v4 Ultra Low Input that prepared the fractions with low cell numbers.

UMIs were added to TCR cDNA along with a universal primer site when it was made by 5'RACE template switching. TCRdb re-analysed the 5' RACE reads in MiXCR, keeping a single row per CDR3 protein. The table lists about 350,000 distinct CDR3 sequences, approximately 10% of them singletons, with more than 15% in the top ten. Findings and caveats of the study: Booster sampling recovered most clones from primary vaccination (96% CD4, roughly 88% CD8). Overall, a small share of clonotypes was seen in both CD4 and CD8 compartments.

This CDR3 is built from 12 residues. Germline-derived CDR1 and CDR2 are MNHNY and SVGAGI (reference sequence). This TCR was recovered from a man between 18 and 35 years old who received the YFV17D yellow fever vaccine. This chain uses TRBV6-6 with TRBJ2-1; 10 positions match TRBD2. Sequenced here: PBMCs, sampled on the day of the first yellow fever vaccination. Here the CDR3 reads CASSTGGLAGVF. In DNA, the CDR3 is TGTGCCAGCAGTACGGGTGGTCTAGCGGGGGTCTTC.